Listed below are T cell receptor beta chains from one sample, sequenced in a study of T cell repertoires in cytomegalovirus infection. No antigen is known for these receptors. MiXCR was run by TCRdb on the reads, yielding one entry per CDR3 protein. This sample yields approximately 500,000 distinct CDR3 sequences, of which roughly a third are seen a single time; about a sixth belongs to the top ten. Sequenced material: cultured PBMCs, taken from culture after CMV antigen stimulation. These receptors came from a human donor in good health (CMV status not recorded). Some clones in this sample may be carry-over from other donors' samples. Each CDR3 is given with its conserved first and last residue. D genes are given only for firm matches. Clone size is shown for a subset of rows, as once, few, many or a class of expanded clone.

TRBV11-2	TRBJ2-2	few	NA	TGTGCCAGCAGCTTAGTCGCGAACACCGGGGAGCTGTTTTTT	CASSLVANTGELFF
TRBV11-3	TRBJ2-3	few	TRBD2	TGTGCCAGCAGGAAGACACTAGCGGGAGTTAAAGATACGCAGTATTTT	CASRKTLAGVKDTQYF
TRBV7-9	TRBJ2-1	many	TRBD2	TGTGCCAGCAGCTTGGGAGCGGGAGGAATTAATGAGCAGTTCTTC	CASSLGAGGINEQFF
TRBV19	TRBJ2-7	few	NA	TGTGCCAGTAGTATAGGAGAGGGATACGAGCAGTACTTC	CASSIGEGYEQYF
TRBV5-8	TRBJ2-1	few	TRBD1	TGTGCCAGCAGCTTGGGACAGGGGGCACCCTGGAATGAGCAGTTCTTC	CASSLGQGAPWNEQFF
TRBV7-8	TRBJ1-1	NA	NA	TGTGCCAGCCAGAGGACCAGAGTAGCCACTGAAGCTTTCTTT	CASQRTRVATEAFF
TRBV27	TRBJ2-7	NA	NA	TGTGCCAGCAGTTTGAGTCTCGGGCTCTCCTACGAGCAGTACTTC	CASSLSLGLSYEQYF
TRBV6-2/TRBV6-3	TRBJ2-7	few	TRBD2	TGTGCCAGCAGAGACTTCGGCGGGAGGACCTACGAGCAGTACTTC	CASRDFGGRTYEQYF
TRBV12-3/TRBV12-4	TRBJ1-2	NA	NA	TGTGCCAGCAGTGCCGGTGATAACTATGGCTACACCTTC	CASSAGDNYGYTF
TRBV7-8	TRBJ1-2	NA	NA	TGTGCCAGCAGCTTAGCCGGCGGTTCCTCTGGTGGCTACACCTTC	CASSLAGGSSGGYTF